This T cell receptor beta chain originates from a study of tumor-infiltrating lymphocytes in localized non-small cell lung cancer. In the study overall: The cohort mixed smokers and never-smokers, several histologies, and some post-neoadjuvant-chemotherapy samples. Findings and limits, study-wide: Each assay used a separate piece of the same tissue.

Germline lookup yields CDR1 GTSNPN and CDR2 SVGIG (reference sequence). The CDR3 is 13 residues long. After removal of 1 base from V and 4 bases from J, the junction contained 1 base not matched to a gene. TCRdb's copy holds only in-frame clones and misses some; the assay was immunoSEQ multiplex PCR. The table records 12,000 or so clones, about 80% of them present only once. As for this clone: As yet, its antigen is unknown.

The clonotype comes from a human donor with non-small cell lung cancer. The rearrangement joins TRBV30 to TRBJ2-1, with 7 bases lining up with TRBD2. Sequenced material: uninvolved lung tissue not adjacent to the tumor. CDR3 sequence: CAWSGTSYNEQFF. In nucleotides, the CDR3 is TGTGCCTGGAGTGGGACTAGTTACAATGAGCAGTTCTTC.